The rows below give T cell receptor beta chains drawn from one sample of a study of CD8 T cells in ankylosing spondylitis. Using its own MiXCR run on the 5' RACE reads, TCRdb lists one record per CDR3 protein. Found here are 300,000 to 400,000 distinct CDR3 sequences, 11% of them singletons; the top ten hold roughly 9.1%. Sequencing was done on a sample of blood, either unsorted or a sorted T cell fraction (not recorded which). Receptors originate from a female donor with ankylosing spondylitis or in good health (not recorded which). CDR3s include the opening cysteine and the closing phenylalanine or tryptophan. Fields, in order: clone size, J gene, D gene, V gene, CDR3 protein, CDR3 DNA. A D gene is named only where the DNA matches it firmly. The size of a clone is reported for some rows only, either as once, few or many, or as a class for expanded clones.

abundance: many
j_gene: TRBJ1-1
d_gene: -
v_gene: TRBV20-1
CDR3aa: CSARYGWDTEAFF
CDR3nt: TGCAGTGCTAGGTACGGTTGGGACACTGAAGCTTTCTTT

abundance: many
j_gene: TRBJ2-1
d_gene: -
v_gene: TRBV12-3/TRBV12-4
CDR3aa: CASSLYEQFF
CDR3nt: TGTGCCAGCAGTTTGTATGAGCAGTTCTTC

abundance: many
j_gene: TRBJ2-3
d_gene: TRBD2
v_gene: TRBV7-3
CDR3aa: CASSQRGGSGDTQYF
CDR3nt: TGTGCCAGCAGCCAACGCGGGGGGTCAGGAGATACGCAGTATTTT

abundance: many
j_gene: TRBJ2-5
d_gene: -
v_gene: TRBV15
CDR3aa: CATSLGELAGAETQYF
CDR3nt: TGTGCCACCAGCCTAGGGGAACTAGCTGGAGCGGAGACCCAGTACTTC

abundance: many
j_gene: TRBJ2-2
d_gene: TRBD1
v_gene: TRBV5-5
CDR3aa: CASSTRQGFAGELFF
CDR3nt: TGTGCCAGCAGCACTCGACAGGGATTTGCCGGGGAGCTGTTTTTT

abundance: many
j_gene: TRBJ2-3
d_gene: -
v_gene: TRBV6-6
CDR3aa: CAIQSLSTDTQYF
CDR3nt: TGTGCCATACAATCCCTAAGCACAGATACGCAGTATTTT

abundance: -
j_gene: TRBJ2-2
d_gene: TRBD1
v_gene: TRBV5-6
CDR3aa: CPSSLDRATGELFF
CDR3nt: TGTCCCAGCAGCTTGGACAGGGCGACCGGGGAGCTGTTTTTT

abundance: -
j_gene: TRBJ1-5
d_gene: -
v_gene: TRBV24-1
CDR3aa: CATSAGRRSNQPQHF
CDR3nt: TGTGCCACCAGTGCTGGCAGGCGGAGCAATCAGCCCCAGCATTTT

abundance: many
j_gene: TRBJ2-7
d_gene: -
v_gene: TRBV6-5
CDR3aa: CASSYSLTNLMVEEQYF
CDR3nt: TGTGCCAGCAGTTACTCGTTGACTAACCTTATGGTGGAAGAGCAGTACTTC

abundance: many
j_gene: TRBJ2-3
d_gene: -
v_gene: TRBV5-1
CDR3aa: CASSWADRGTDTQYF
CDR3nt: TGCGCCAGCAGCTGGGCGGACCGTGGGACAGATACGCAGTATTTT

abundance: many
j_gene: TRBJ1-1
d_gene: TRBD1
v_gene: TRBV9
CDR3aa: CASRIDRVRPEAFF
CDR3nt: TGTGCCAGCAGGATAGACAGGGTGAGGCCTGAAGCTTTCTTT

abundance: -
j_gene: TRBJ2-1
d_gene: -
v_gene: TRBV11-2
CDR3aa: CASSHREHGGYNEQFF
CDR3nt: TGTGCCAGCAGCCATCGAGAGCACGGGGGATACAATGAGCAGTTCTTC

abundance: many
j_gene: TRBJ1-1
d_gene: TRBD1
v_gene: TRBV20-1
CDR3aa: CSASPRDSSNTEAFF
CDR3nt: TGCAGTGCTAGTCCCCGGGACAGCTCGAACACTGAAGCTTTCTTT

abundance: many
j_gene: TRBJ2-3
d_gene: TRBD2
v_gene: TRBV4-2
CDR3aa: CASSQEASGGADTQYF
CDR3nt: TGTGCCAGCAGCCAAGAGGCTAGCGGGGGGGCAGATACGCAGTATTTT

abundance: -
j_gene: TRBJ2-7
d_gene: TRBD1
v_gene: TRBV7-8
CDR3aa: CASSARQGGAPYEQYF
CDR3nt: TGTGCCAGCAGCGCCCGACAGGGTGGGGCCCCCTACGAGCAGTACTTC

abundance: many
j_gene: TRBJ2-7
d_gene: -
v_gene: TRBV27
CDR3aa: CASSSGTPSYEQYF
CDR3nt: TGTGCCAGCAGTTCTGGGACTCCATCCTACGAGCAGTACTTC

abundance: many
j_gene: TRBJ1-2
d_gene: -
v_gene: TRBV11-2
CDR3aa: CASSLLPRADGSNYGYTF
CDR3nt: TGTGCCAGCAGCTTGCTCCCCCGGGCAGATGGATCTAACTATGGCTACACCTTC

abundance: many
j_gene: TRBJ1-6
d_gene: -
v_gene: TRBV12-3/TRBV12-4
CDR3aa: CASSSGTPNSPLHF
CDR3nt: TGTGCCAGCAGCTCGGGAACCCCTAATTCACCCCTCCACTTT

abundance: many
j_gene: TRBJ2-3
d_gene: -
v_gene: TRBV15
CDR3aa: CATSRDLDIPSTDTQYF
CDR3nt: TGTGCCACCAGCAGAGATCTCGACATTCCTAGCACAGATACGCAGTATTTT

abundance: many
j_gene: TRBJ2-7
d_gene: TRBD1
v_gene: TRBV5-1
CDR3aa: CASRATGGRGEQYF
CDR3nt: TGCGCCAGCAGAGCCACAGGGGGTCGAGGCGAGCAGTACTTC

abundance: -
j_gene: TRBJ2-7
d_gene: TRBD1
v_gene: TRBV4-2
CDR3aa: CASSQELGWDSGPYEQYF
CDR3nt: TGTGCCAGCAGCCAAGAATTGGGCTGGGACAGCGGCCCCTACGAGCAGTACTTC

abundance: few
j_gene: TRBJ2-5
d_gene: -
v_gene: TRBV6-1
CDR3aa: CASTPRQGGSQYF
CDR3nt: TGTGCCAGCACCCCTCGGCAGGGTGGGTCCCAGTACTTC

abundance: -
j_gene: TRBJ2-5
d_gene: TRBD2
v_gene: TRBV20-1
CDR3aa: CSAPLAGDETQYF
CDR3nt: TGCAGTGCCCCACTAGCGGGAGATGAGACCCAGTACTTC

abundance: few
j_gene: TRBJ1-6
d_gene: -
v_gene: TRBV11-2
CDR3aa: CASSLGDAGGHLGSPLHF
CDR3nt: TGTGCCAGCAGCTTGGGAGACGCGGGGGGACACCTGGGATCACCCCTCCACTTT

abundance: many
j_gene: TRBJ2-1
d_gene: -
v_gene: TRBV6-5
CDR3aa: CASSYGREVLNEQFF
CDR3nt: TGTGCCAGCAGTTACGGCAGGGAGGTATTGAATGAGCAGTTCTTC

abundance: many
j_gene: TRBJ2-7
d_gene: -
v_gene: TRBV20-1
CDR3aa: CSARGVSSYEQYF
CDR3nt: TGCAGTGCTAGGGGGGTCAGCTCCTACGAGCAGTACTTC

abundance: -
j_gene: TRBJ2-3
d_gene: TRBD2
v_gene: TRBV7-9
CDR3aa: CASTLTSGRAPDTQYF
CDR3nt: TGTGCCAGCACCTTGACTAGCGGGAGGGCCCCAGATACGCAGTATTTT

abundance: many
j_gene: TRBJ2-3
d_gene: -
v_gene: TRBV28
CDR3aa: CASSLLGRADTQYF
CDR3nt: TGTGCCAGCAGTTTATTGGGGCGGGCAGATACGCAGTATTTT

abundance: many
j_gene: TRBJ2-1
d_gene: TRBD2
v_gene: TRBV7-2
CDR3aa: CASRDTSGSSYNEQFF
CDR3nt: TGTGCCAGCAGGGACACTAGCGGGAGCTCCTACAATGAGCAGTTCTTC

abundance: -
j_gene: TRBJ2-7
d_gene: -
v_gene: TRBV5-1
CDR3aa: CASSLERTPRHGTYEQYF
CDR3nt: TGCGCCAGCAGCTTGGAAAGGACACCGCGCCATGGGACCTACGAGCAGTACTTC

abundance: -
j_gene: TRBJ2-4
d_gene: -
v_gene: TRBV20-1
CDR3aa: CSARGLGGLILAKNIQYF
CDR3nt: TGCAGTGCTAGAGGGCTCGGGGGGCTAATCCTAGCCAAAAACATTCAGTACTTC

abundance: many
j_gene: TRBJ1-2
d_gene: -
v_gene: TRBV9
CDR3aa: CASSSPGGTAYGYTF
CDR3nt: TGTGCCAGCAGCTCTCCAGGAGGGACGGCCTATGGCTACACCTTC

abundance: few
j_gene: TRBJ1-1
d_gene: TRBD1
v_gene: TRBV4-3
CDR3aa: CASSQGGQRSSEAFF
CDR3nt: TGCGCCAGCAGCCAAGGGGGACAGAGATCAAGTGAAGCTTTCTTT

abundance: many
j_gene: TRBJ2-3
d_gene: TRBD2
v_gene: TRBV20-1
CDR3aa: CSAGATSGTDTQYF
CDR3nt: TGCAGTGCGGGAGCGACTAGCGGCACAGATACGCAGTATTTT

abundance: few
j_gene: TRBJ1-5
d_gene: -
v_gene: TRBV20-1
CDR3aa: CSAGLPGQPQHF
CDR3nt: TGCAGTGCGGGACTACCGGGTCAGCCCCAGCATTTT

abundance: many
j_gene: TRBJ1-6
d_gene: -
v_gene: TRBV5-1
CDR3aa: CASRNPGGNSPLHF
CDR3nt: TGCGCCAGCAGGAACCCGGGAGGGAATTCACCCCTCCACTTT

abundance: -
j_gene: TRBJ2-5
d_gene: TRBD2
v_gene: TRBV27
CDR3aa: CATAERGWETQYF
CDR3nt: TGTGCCACCGCCGAGCGGGGTTGGGAGACCCAGTACTTC

abundance: -
j_gene: TRBJ2-7
d_gene: -
v_gene: TRBV6-4
CDR3aa: CASSEYAGSSEQYF
CDR3nt: TGTGCCAGCAGTGAGTATGCGGGGAGCAGCGAGCAGTACTTC

abundance: many
j_gene: TRBJ2-3
d_gene: -
v_gene: TRBV7-2
CDR3aa: CASSSTSRYTQYF
CDR3nt: TGTGCCAGCAGCTCGACCAGTCGATATACGCAGTATTTT

abundance: -
j_gene: TRBJ2-3
d_gene: TRBD2
v_gene: TRBV5-1
CDR3aa: CASSLTKGGGAPDTQYF
CDR3nt: TGCGCCAGCAGCTTGACCAAGGGCGGGGGGGCACCAGATACGCAGTATTTT